This record concerns one TCR beta chain sequence. Its target is unknown. The CDR3 sequence is 14 residues long. CDR1 is SEHNR, CDR2 FQNEAQ, per germline (reference sequence). Trimming shortened V by 10 bases and J by 0 bases, and 12 bases separated the two germline ends. The entry originates in a study of cytomegalovirus exposure and HLA in healthy donors. Points from the study as a whole: TCR beta sequences numbering around 15,000 were associated with HLA alleles at 0.05 false discovery rate in a later analysis. In a later analysis, TCR beta V- and J-gene trimming was associated with a missense DCLRE1C variant.

The PCR had 60 Vbeta and 13 Jbeta primers. Sequencing used immunoSEQ multiplex PCR; TCRdb keeps in-frame clones, though not all of them. The profile shows 130,000 or so clones, around 66% of them singletons. Source material: PBMCs. V is TRBV7-9 and J is TRBJ2-2, with a tentative D call TRBD1 (6 bases). This TCR came from a man between 18 and 35 years old in good health and CMV-seronegative. CDR3 sequence: CATLGGANTGELFF. The CDR3 region has the DNA TGTGCCACATTAGGGGGAGCGAACACCGGGGAGCTGTTTTTT. The full variable domain, completed using reference TRBV7-9 and TRBJ2-2, is DTGVSQNPRHKITKRGQNVTFRCDPISEHNRLYWYRQTLGQGPEFLTYFQNEAQLEKSRLLSDRFSAERPKGSFSTLEIQRTEQGDSAMYLCATLGGANTGELFFGEGSRLTVL.